Following are 32 T cell receptor beta chains from one sample sequenced in a study of T cell responses to AZD1222 COVID-19 vaccine. Profiling relied on immunoSEQ multiplex PCR, and the TCRdb table lists in-frame clones only, not all of them. Of under 150,000 clones listed, roughly nine tenths are singletons. The sequences come from peripheral blood, collected 28 days after the second AZD1222 dose. The receptors shown here come from an adult who received the AZD1222 COVID-19 vaccine.

The chain employs TRBV10-1 and TRBJ1-1; D remains ambiguous. The CDR3 runs to 12 residues. CDR1 and CDR2 from the germline V gene are WNHNN and SYGVQD (reference sequence). V was shortened by 9 bases and J by 0 bases, with 8 bases between the two germline ends. CDR3 DNA: TGCGCCAGTAGGACCGTGAACACTGAAGCTTTCTTT. This sequence encodes CASRTVNTEAFF.

The gene calls are TRBV7-8 and TRBJ1-1; no clear D gene. CDR3 length equals 14 residues. Trimming took off 7 bases at V and 1 base at J, with 13 bases between the two ends. Germline-derived CDR1 and CDR2 are SGHVS and FQNEAQ. DNA of the CDR3: TGTGCCAGCACCCCAGAGGTAACGAACACTGAAGCTTTCTTT. Translation gives CASTPEVTNTEAFF.

The rearrangement uses TRBV12-2 and TRBJ2-1; no DNA check was done on the table's D call, TRBD1. TRBV12-2 corresponds to a pseudogene. The CDR3 is made up of 12 amino acids. The CDR3 sequence is CASRQGTTEQFF. CDR3 coding DNA: TGTGCAAGTCGCCAAGGGACAACTGAGCAGTTCTTC.

The count of this clone is one. J is TRBJ2-2 and V is TRBV18, with a tentative D call TRBD2 (5 bases). The germline V and J ends were trimmed by 6 bases and 0 bases, with 11 bases remaining between them. The germline CDR1 and CDR2 sequences are KGHSH and LQKENI. The CDR3 extends over 15 amino acids. CDR3 bases: TGTGCCAGCTCGGGCGCGGGCGCGAACACCGGGGAGCTGTTTTTT. Encoded protein: CASSGAGANTGELFF.

J is TRBJ1-5 and V is TRBV7-2; TRBD1 aligns across 8 bases. The CDR3 is 15 amino acids. CDR1 SGHTA and CDR2 FQGNSA come from the germline V gene. J lost 2 bases, V lost 5 bases, and 5 bases had no gene match. The chain's CDR3 is CASSKQGGGNQPQHF. The DNA of the CDR3 is TGTGCCAGCAGCAAACAGGGGGGCGGCAATCAGCCCCAGCATTTT.

The chain couples TRBV30 to TRBJ1-2; D perhaps matches TRBD1 (5 bases). CDR1 is GTSNPN, CDR2 SVGIG, per germline (reference sequence). The CDR3 is 15 residues long. Trimming left V 4 bases short and J 4 bases short, with 19 bases between. As DNA, the CDR3 is TGTGCCTGGACCGACAAGGGTTCAGGGCCCTATGGCTACACCTTC. It yields the protein CAWTDKGSGPYGYTF.

The J gene is TRBJ2-1, the V gene TRBV9; no firm D call. CDR3 length: 14 amino acids. The V end was cut by 0 bases, the J end by 6 bases, with 10 bases between. Germline values: CDR1 SGDLS, CDR2 YYNGEE. CDR3 protein: CASSVDEVVNEQFF. The CDR3 bases are TGTGCCAGCAGCGTAGACGAAGTGGTCAATGAGCAGTTCTTC.

The gene calls are TRBV6-4 and TRBJ2-3, with unresolved D. This CDR3 is 13 amino acids long. CDR1 MRHNA and CDR2 SNTAGT come from the germline V gene. V was clipped by 4 bases and J by 3 bases, with 8 bases between them. This CDR3 is CASSGSATDTQYF. The CDR3 DNA reads as TGTGCCAGCAGTGGTTCCGCGACAGATACGCAGTATTTT.

The rearrangement uses TRBV18 and TRBJ1-2, with TRBD1 matching over 8 bases. This CDR3 has 15 amino acids. V shed 2 bases and J 8 bases; nucleotides not matched to a gene: 10. Germline V gives CDR1 KGHSH, CDR2 LQKENI. CDR3 residues: CASSPSQGALMGYTF. DNA for the CDR3: TGTGCCAGCTCACCATCCCAGGGGGCTCTTATGGGCTACACCTTC.

The V call is TRBV2, the J call TRBJ1-5, with D hard to call. In germline, CDR1 is SNHLY, CDR2 FYNNEI. The CDR3 spans 11 residues. Trimming removed 2 bases from V and 9 bases from J, with 5 bases in between. The CDR3: CASSEIGPQHF. In nucleotides, the CDR3 is TGTGCCAGCAGTGAAATCGGGCCCCAGCATTTT.

The rearrangement uses TRBV6-1 and TRBJ1-5, with D maybe TRBD1 (5 bases). V lost 1 base and J 5 bases, leaving 6 bases between the germline ends. Per the germline V gene, CDR1 is MNHNS and CDR2 is SASEGT. CDR3 size: 13 residues. CDR3 in amino acids: CASSEGGDQPQHF. DNA of the CDR3: TGTGCCAGCAGTGAAGGGGGGGATCAGCCCCAGCATTTT.

This clone has more than one count but fewer than ten. The rearrangement links TRBV15 to TRBJ1-5; D is undetermined. This CDR3 region has 17 residues. Trimming left V 4 bases short and J 3 bases short, with 19 bases between. Germline V gene sequence: CDR1 LNHNV, CDR2 YYDKDF (reference sequence). CDR3 in amino acids: CATSTPRTAGDNQPQHF. CDR3 nucleotide sequence: TGTGCCACCAGCACCCCCCGGACCGCAGGTGACAATCAGCCCCAGCATTTT.

V is TRBV19 and J is TRBJ2-1; D uncertain. CDR1 LNHDA and CDR2 SQIVND come from the germline V gene (reference sequence). This CDR3 is built from 15 residues. The V and J ends lost 2 bases and 6 bases respectively, with 14 bases between them. CDR3 region: CASSIRSGPTNEQFF. CDR3 in DNA: TGTGCCAGTAGTATACGGTCCGGGCCGACCAATGAGCAGTTCTTC.

The chain couples TRBV28 to TRBJ1-2; possibly TRBD1 for D (5 bases). The germline gives CDR1 MDHEN, CDR2 SYDVKM. V lost 10 bases and J 7 bases, leaving 19 bases between the germline ends. The CDR3 has 13 residues. CDR3 coding DNA: TGTGCCACCATCGGGGCTGATGCCCGTGGCTACACCTTC. This encodes CATIGADARGYTF.

The chain has TRBV28 and TRBJ2-7; D may be TRBD2 (6 bases). The germline CDR1 and CDR2 sequences are MDHEN and SYDVKM. There are 15 residues in the CDR3. V dropped 2 bases and J dropped 3 bases, with 14 bases sitting between them. The CDR3 DNA follows: TGTGCCAGCAGTTTAGGGGGGACTCTCCTCTACGAGCAGTACTTC. Protein sequence: CASSLGGTLLYEQYF.

This rearrangement joins TRBV18 to TRBJ1-6; 8 nucleotides align to TRBD1. Germline lookup yields CDR1 KGHSH and CDR2 LQKENI. The trim removed 6 bases at V and 5 bases at J, leaving 3 bases unmatched. The CDR3 extends over 14 amino acids. CDR3 in DNA: TGTGCCAGCTCGGAACAGGGGGATAATTCACCCCTCCACTTT. This codes for CASSEQGDNSPLHF.

V and J are TRBV7-9 and TRBJ2-7, with 7 bases matching TRBD1. V lost 3 bases to trimming and J lost 2 bases; unmatched junction nucleotides: 4. The CDR3 is 14 residues long. Germline V CDR1 and CDR2: SEHNR, FQNEAQ (reference sequence). The CDR3 loop reads CASSLGTVPYEQYV. The CDR3 coding sequence is TGTGCCAGCAGCTTGGGGACAGTACCCTACGAGCAGTACGTC.

The rearrangement joins TRBV11-2 to TRBJ2-7, with a weak D call TRBD1 (5 bases). Between the trimmed V and J ends, which lost 2 bases and 2 bases, there was a span of 16 bases. Looked up from germline, CDR1 is SGHAT and CDR2 is FQNNGV. The CDR3 has 16 residues. The CDR3 sequence: CASSLNTGSTAYEQYF. CDR3 in DNA: TGTGCCAGCAGCTTAAATACAGGATCTACGGCCTACGAGCAGTACTTC.

The table lists this clone with a few counts. V usage is TRBV27 and J usage is TRBJ2-7, with D unclear. The germline V gene has CDR1 MNHEY and CDR2 SMNVEV (reference sequence). The CDR3 contains 13 residues. Trimming removed 4 bases from V and 0 bases from J, with 7 bases in between. CDR3 DNA sequence: TGTGCCAGCAGTTCGCAATACTCCTACGAGCAGTACTTC. Its protein product is CASSSQYSYEQYF.

J is TRBJ1-2 and V is TRBV6-5; no reliable D call. Germline V gene data show CDR1 as MNHEY and CDR2 as SVGAGI. The length of the CDR3 is 14 residues. The V gene lost 2 bases and the J gene lost 8 bases, with 15 bases spanning the gap. The CDR3 sequence is CASSYDIVLGGYTF. The CDR3 nucleotides read TGTGCCAGCAGTTACGACATCGTCCTGGGGGGCTACACCTTC.

This clone was seen only a few times. The chain joins TRBV10-1 to TRBJ1-1, with D maybe TRBD1 (6 bases). Germline values: CDR1 WNHNN, CDR2 SYGVQD (reference sequence). The CDR3 spans 17 residues. V was pared by 2 bases and J by 3 bases, with 19 bases between. CDR3 sequence: CASSENCRGLKDTEAFF. The CDR3 DNA reads TGCGCCAGCAGTGAGAATTGCCGGGGGCTAAAGGACACTGAAGCTTTCTTT.

The chain uses TRBV28 and TRBJ1-2, with D possibly matching TRBD1 (5 bases). Trimming cost V 5 bases and J 7 bases, with 17 bases left between them. This CDR3 region has 14 residues. Germline V gene data show CDR1 as MDHEN and CDR2 as SYDVKM. CDR3 sequence (DNA): TGTGCCAGCAGTCCTCCCCATGGGACCGGTGGCTACACCTTC. Protein: CASSPPHGTGGYTF.

This chain connects TRBV5-1 to TRBJ1-4; D perhaps matches TRBD1 (5 bases). Germline V gene lookup returns CDR1 SGHRS and CDR2 YFSETQ. V was cut by 3 bases and J by 6 bases, with 12 bases left in between. The CDR3 spans 14 residues. The CDR3 loop is CASSSAGTDEKLFF. In DNA form, the CDR3 reads TGCGCCAGCAGCTCCGCGGGGACCGATGAAAAACTGTTTTTT. The full variable domain, completed using reference TRBV5-1 and TRBJ1-4, is KAGVTQTPRYLIKTRGQQVTLSCSPISGHRSVSWYQQTPGQGLQFLFEYFSETQRNKGNFPGRFSGRQFSNSRSEMNVSTLELGDSALYLCASSSAGTDEKLFFGSGTQLSVL.

The chain combines TRBV3-1 (or the pseudogene TRBV3-2) with TRBJ1-2; D is unresolved. Germline V gene lookup returns CDR1 LGHDT and CDR2 YNNKEL (reference sequence). The CDR3 extends over 13 amino acids. Trimming left V 3 bases short and J 6 bases short, with 11 bases between. The CDR3 is CASSQGVGDGYTF. The CDR3 bases are TGTGCCAGCAGCCAGGGAGTAGGAGATGGCTACACCTTC.

The chain couples TRBV18 to TRBJ2-7; 12 positions agree with TRBD1. Unmatched junction bases numbered 8, after V lost 3 bases and J lost 5 bases. The CDR3 is 16 residues long. The germline V gene encodes CDR1 KGHSH and CDR2 LQKENI. The CDR3 reads CASSPVPGQGAHEQYF. The CDR3 nucleotides read TGTGCCAGCTCACCGGTACCGGGACAGGGGGCCCACGAGCAGTACTTC. Full variable domain (remainder filled in from reference TRBV18 and TRBJ2-7): NAGVMQNPRHLVRRRGQEARLRCSPMKGHSHVYWYRQLPEEGLKFMVYLQKENIIDESGMPKERFSAEFPKEGPSILRIQQVVRGDSAAYFCASSPVPGQGAHEQYFGPGTRLTVT.

In nucleotides, the CDR3 is TGTGCCAGCAGTCTGGGGGACCCCACCACCTACGAGCAGTACTTC. It is translated as CASSLGDPTTYEQYF. The rearrangement uses TRBV27 and TRBJ2-7; D possibly matches TRBD1 or TRBD2 (5 bases each). The CDR3 extends over 15 amino acids. The germline V gene encodes CDR1 MNHEY and CDR2 SMNVEV (reference sequence). V was shortened by 5 bases and J by 2 bases, with 16 bases between the two germline ends.

This clone was observed a handful of times. V gene TRBV5-5 combines with J gene TRBJ1-4; D is perhaps TRBD1 (6 bases). The CDR3 sequence is 15 residues long. V lost 3 bases and J 7 bases, leaving 16 bases between the germline ends. Looked up from germline, CDR1 is SGHKS and CDR2 is YYEKEE (reference sequence). The CDR3 is CASSSQQGLAEKLFF. The CDR3 coding sequence is TGTGCCAGCAGCTCTCAACAGGGTCTCGCTGAAAAACTGTTTTTT.

This clone has a single count. The chain uses TRBV5-5 and TRBJ2-1; 7 nucleotides align to TRBD2. Trimming cost V 4 bases and J 1 base; bases outside gene matches: 14. This CDR3 is built from 18 residues. CDR1 and CDR2 from the germline V gene are SGHKS and YYEKEE (reference sequence). The CDR3 sequence is CASSQGFPSGSSYNEQFF. Here the CDR3 DNA reads TGTGCCAGCAGCCAAGGCTTTCCTAGCGGCAGTTCCTACAATGAGCAGTTCTTC. Full variable domain (missing parts from reference TRBV5-5 and TRBJ2-1): DAGVTQSPTHLIKTRGQQVTLRCSPISGHKSVSWYQQVLGQGPQFIFQYYEKEERGRGNFPDRFSARQFPNYSSELNVNALLLGDSALYLCASSQGFPSGSSYNEQFFGPGTRLTVL.

The J gene is TRBJ1-2, the V gene TRBV10-2; no clear D gene. The germline V gene has CDR1 WSHSY and CDR2 SAAADI. V was shortened by 3 bases and J by 1 base, with 18 bases between the two germline ends. The CDR3 covers 17 residues. CDR3 amino acids: CASSDSQGWSDNYGYTF. CDR3 DNA sequence: TGCGCCAGCAGTGATTCTCAAGGTTGGTCCGATAACTATGGCTACACCTTC.

The rearrangement links TRBV12-3 or TRBV12-4 to TRBJ2-3; D uncertain. The length of the CDR3 is 12 residues. Trimming shortened V by 5 bases and J by 0 bases, and 3 bases separated the two germline ends. The CDR3 here is CASSISTDTQYF. The CDR3 bases are TGTGCCAGCAGTATTAGCACAGATACGCAGTATTTT.

Turning to this clone: Without the conserved terminal phenylalanine or tryptophan, this CDR3 likely stems from a read error. The DNA is omitted, as the CDR3 cannot be located on it reliably, and the CDR3 follows TCRdb's listing. The rearrangement links TRBV6-5 to TRBJ1-2; the table's D call, TRBD1, has no DNA check behind it. The CDR3 is 13 residues long, ends included. In germline, CDR1 is MNHEY, CDR2 SVGAGI. CDR3 sequence reads: CASSYARQGAIYL.

The V gene is TRBV15, the J gene TRBJ1-4, with 7 bases that match TRBD1. The junction had 4 bases not matched to a gene; V was cut back by 4 bases and J by 2 bases. Germline V lookup: CDR1 LNHNV, CDR2 YYDKDF (reference sequence). The CDR3 totals 15 residues. CDR3 in amino acids: CATSKQGQTNEKLFF. For the CDR3, the DNA is TGTGCCACCAGCAAACAGGGACAGACTAATGAAAAACTGTTTTTT.